The rows below give T cell receptor beta chains drawn from one sample of a study of shared clonotypes between healthy human individuals. Assay used: immunoSEQ multiplex PCR; TCRdb lists only in-frame clones, some missing. The table shows over a million clones, with around 97% occurring only once. Input material: naive CD4+ T cells sorted from blood. Every receptor here comes from a man under 40 in good health. Each CDR3 is given with its conserved first and last residue. The order of the fields is D gene, V gene, clone size, J gene, CDR3 protein, CDR3 DNA. The D gene is left open where the match is weak. Size is omitted from some rows. Given values are once, few, many or a class for expanded clones.

d_gene: NA
v_gene: TRBV19
abundance: NA
j_gene: TRBJ1-1
CDR3aa: CASSIRPRGTEAFF
CDR3nt: TGTGCCAGTAGTATCCGACCTCGGGGCACTGAAGCTTTCTTT

d_gene: NA
v_gene: TRBV27
abundance: NA
j_gene: TRBJ2-1
CDR3aa: CASSLGMRGGNEQFF
CDR3nt: TGTGCCAGCAGTTTAGGGATGAGAGGTGGCAATGAGCAGTTCTTC

d_gene: NA
v_gene: TRBV27
abundance: NA
j_gene: TRBJ2-3
CDR3aa: CASSASLADTQYF
CDR3nt: TGTGCCAGCAGTGCCTCACTAGCAGATACGCAGTATTTT

d_gene: TRBD1
v_gene: TRBV2
abundance: NA
j_gene: TRBJ1-4
CDR3aa: CASSAGTGNEKLFF
CDR3nt: TGTGCCAGCAGTGCCGGGACAGGGAACGAAAAACTGTTTTTT

d_gene: NA
v_gene: TRBV28
abundance: NA
j_gene: TRBJ2-7
CDR3aa: CASSRTGHGYEQYF
CDR3nt: TGTGCCAGCAGTCGTACCGGACACGGGTACGAGCAGTACTTC

d_gene: NA
v_gene: TRBV19
abundance: NA
j_gene: TRBJ2-3
CDR3aa: CASSLADTQYF
CDR3nt: TGTGCCAGTAGCCTTGCGGATACGCAGTATTTT

d_gene: NA
v_gene: TRBV6-5
abundance: NA
j_gene: TRBJ2-5
CDR3aa: CASSSLATQYF
CDR3nt: TGTGCCAGCAGTTCACTAGCAACCCAGTACTTC

d_gene: TRBD1
v_gene: TRBV6-5
abundance: NA
j_gene: TRBJ2-7
CDR3aa: CATKLGQISYEQYF
CDR3nt: TGTGCCACTAAACTGGGACAGATCTCCTACGAGCAGTACTTC

d_gene: NA
v_gene: TRBV28
abundance: once
j_gene: TRBJ2-7
CDR3aa: CASSSLDGGRGEQYF
CDR3nt: TGTGCCAGCAGTTCTCTAGACGGGGGCAGGGGCGAGCAGTACTTC

d_gene: NA
v_gene: TRBV7-9
abundance: NA
j_gene: TRBJ2-4
CDR3aa: CASSFSGLAKNIQYF
CDR3nt: TGTGCCAGCAGCTTTTCCGGGTTAGCCAAAAACATTCAGTACTTC

d_gene: TRBD1
v_gene: TRBV7-3
abundance: NA
j_gene: TRBJ2-1
CDR3aa: CASSFGTGGSYNEQFF
CDR3nt: TGTGCCAGCAGCTTTGGAACAGGGGGCTCCTACAATGAGCAGTTCTTC

d_gene: NA
v_gene: TRBV28
abundance: NA
j_gene: TRBJ2-2
CDR3aa: CASSFQPQLILFGELFF
CDR3nt: TGTGCCAGCAGTTTCCAACCCCAGTTAATTCTTTTCGGGGAGCTGTTTTTT

d_gene: TRBD1
v_gene: TRBV19
abundance: NA
j_gene: TRBJ2-7
CDR3aa: CASSSQGAVEQYF
CDR3nt: TGTGCCAGTAGTTCACAGGGGGCGGTTGAGCAGTACTTC

d_gene: NA
v_gene: TRBV7-3
abundance: NA
j_gene: TRBJ2-3
CDR3aa: CASSLEGRGPTDTQYF
CDR3nt: TGTGCCAGCAGCTTAGAAGGGAGAGGGCCCACAGATACGCAGTATTTT

d_gene: NA
v_gene: TRBV6-4
abundance: NA
j_gene: TRBJ1-1
CDR3aa: CASSSEGGTEAFF
CDR3nt: TGTGCCAGCAGCTCTGAGGGGGGCACTGAAGCTTTCTTT

d_gene: NA
v_gene: TRBV19
abundance: NA
j_gene: TRBJ1-5
CDR3aa: CASSLRPWTVQPQHF
CDR3nt: TGTGCCAGTAGTTTACGACCCTGGACGGTTCAGCCCCAGCATTTT

d_gene: NA
v_gene: TRBV11-2
abundance: once
j_gene: TRBJ1-1
CDR3aa: CASSPRPLGAEAFF
CDR3nt: TGTGCCAGCAGCCCCCGGCCCCTAGGGGCTGAAGCTTTCTTT

d_gene: TRBD2
v_gene: TRBV27
abundance: once
j_gene: TRBJ2-1
CDR3aa: CASSSWNLSGTSGPGRVFF
CDR3nt: TGTGCCAGCAGTTCCTGGAATCTTTCCGGGACTAGCGGGCCTGGTAGGGTGTTCTTC

d_gene: NA
v_gene: TRBV23-1
abundance: NA
j_gene: TRBJ1-1
CDR3aa: CASSQLYDGQKMNTEAFF
CDR3nt: TGCGCCAGCAGTCAACTCTACGACGGGCAAAAAATGAACACTGAAGCTTTCTTT

d_gene: NA
v_gene: TRBV5-1
abundance: NA
j_gene: TRBJ2-5
CDR3aa: CASSLDFLAQETQYF
CDR3nt: TGCGCCAGCAGCTTGGATTTCCTAGCCCAAGAGACCCAGTACTTC

d_gene: TRBD2
v_gene: TRBV7-9
abundance: NA
j_gene: TRBJ2-1
CDR3aa: CASSPGLAVNEQFF
CDR3nt: TGTGCCAGCAGCCCGGGACTAGCGGTCAATGAGCAGTTCTTC

d_gene: TRBD1
v_gene: TRBV18
abundance: few
j_gene: TRBJ1-4
CDR3aa: CASSPGQDEKLFF
CDR3nt: TGTGCCAGCTCACCGGGACAGGATGAAAAACTGTTTTTT